The clone carrying this TCR beta chain was counted at least ten times. What it binds is unknown. TCRdb independently ran MiXCR on the 5' RACE reads; one entry per CDR3 protein. The data contain 250,000 or so distinct CDR3 sequences, approximately 8.3% of them singletons. The data originate from a study of identical twins. Study-level points and caveats: Low generation-probability sequences were in excess among twin-shared out-of-frame alpha sequences. In drawing conclusions, the study used cross-sectional statistical analysis and did not follow the same donors.

The CDR3 is 14 amino acids. The germline CDR1 and CDR2 sequences are MGHRA and YSYEKL. V lost 5 bases, J lost 10 bases, and 18 bases lay in between. In addition, the sample was reused for a study of yellow fever vaccine responses in identical twins. That source reports: The authors reported partly convergent, partly personalized vaccine responses in identical twins.

Sequenced material: CD8+ T cells sorted from blood. This chain joins TRBV4-1 and TRBJ2-1, with TRBD1 as a possible D gene (6 bases). The receptor was isolated from a woman aged 18-35 years in good health. CDR3 residues: CASSEKQGSGEQFF. The CDR3 DNA reads as TGCGCCAGCAGCGAAAAGCAGGGGAGTGGGGAGCAGTTCTTC.